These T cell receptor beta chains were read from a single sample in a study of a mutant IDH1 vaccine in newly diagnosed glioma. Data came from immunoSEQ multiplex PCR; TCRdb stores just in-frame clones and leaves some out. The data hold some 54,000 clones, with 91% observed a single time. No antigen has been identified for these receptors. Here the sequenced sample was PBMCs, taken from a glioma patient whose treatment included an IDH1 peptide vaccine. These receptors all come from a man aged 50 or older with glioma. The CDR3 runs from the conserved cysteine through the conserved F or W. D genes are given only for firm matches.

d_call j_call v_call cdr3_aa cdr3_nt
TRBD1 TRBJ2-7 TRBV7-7 CASSDTGTGGEQYF TGTGCTAGCAGCGATACCGGGACAGGGGGCGAGCAGTACTTC
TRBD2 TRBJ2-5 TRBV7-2 CASNRRGGQETQYF TGTGCCAGCAATCGGCGGGGGGGCCAAGAGACCCAGTACTTC
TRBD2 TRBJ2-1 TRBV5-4 CASSFEGSGTYNEQFF TGTGCCAGCAGCTTCGAGGGGAGCGGGACTTACAATGAGCAGTTCTTC
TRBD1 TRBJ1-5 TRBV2 CASDRDNGEPQHF TGTGCCAGTGACAGGGACAACGGGGAGCCCCAGCATTTT
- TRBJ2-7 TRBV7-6 CASSLGGALYEQYF TGTGCCAGCAGCTTAGGTGGGGCGCTGTACGAGCAGTACTTC
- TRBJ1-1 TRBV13 CASSFYRMNTEAFF TGTGCCAGCAGCTTCTACAGAATGAACACTGAAGCTTTCTTT
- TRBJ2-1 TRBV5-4 CASSLSGLPNNEQFF TGTGCCAGCAGCTTGTCGGGACTTCCCAACAATGAGCAGTTCTTC
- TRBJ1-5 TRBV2 CASSEGAVSNQPQHF TGTGCCAGCAGTGAAGGGGCAGTTAGCAATCAGCCCCAGCATTTT
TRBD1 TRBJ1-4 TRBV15 CATSRAGTGGAQLQKLFF TGTGCCACCAGCAGGGCCGGGACAGGGGGCGCCCAACTTCAAAAACTGTTTTTT
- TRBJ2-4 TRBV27 CASSARRIAKNIQYF TGTGCCAGCAGCGCTAGGAGAATAGCCAAAAACATTCAGTACTTC
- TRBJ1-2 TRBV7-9 CASSLARGVNYGYTF TGTGCCAGCAGCTTAGCGCGGGGGGTTAACTATGGCTACACCTTC
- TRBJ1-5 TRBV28 CASSLLVQPQHF TGTGCCAGCAGTTTATTGGTTCAGCCCCAGCATTTT